The next 19 T cell receptor beta chains were all read from a single sample in a study of blood T cell repertoires in COVID-19. Sequenced by immunoSEQ multiplex PCR; TCRdb stores in-frame clones only, minus some. The sample carries about 49,000 clones, approximately 81% recorded once. Sequencing was carried out using peripheral blood. These receptors were taken from an elderly woman with COVID-19, enrolled during active disease.

The chain joins TRBV5-1 to TRBJ1-1; maybe TRBD1 (5 bases). The CDR3 is made up of 15 amino acids. V lost 5 bases and J 1 base, leaving 15 bases between the germline ends. The V gene's germline CDR1 is SGHRS and CDR2 YFSETQ. CDR3 sequence: CASRRGGLQNTEAFF. The CDR3 DNA is TGCGCCAGCAGGCGGGGGGGACTGCAGAACACTGAAGCTTTCTTT. Full variable domain (rest looked up from reference TRBV5-1 and TRBJ1-1): KAGVTQTPRYLIKTRGQQVTLSCSPISGHRSVSWYQQTPGQGLQFLFEYFSETQRNKGNFPGRFSGRQFSNSRSEMNVSTLELGDSALYLCASRRGGLQNTEAFFGQGTRLTVV.

The V and J genes are TRBV10-1 and TRBJ2-7; TRBD1 agrees at 9 bases. Germline V lookup: CDR1 WNHNN, CDR2 SYGVQD (reference sequence). The CDR3 consists of 13 residues. With 11 bases clipped from V and 1 base from J, the junction kept 6 bases outside the gene matches. The CDR3 nucleotides read TGCGCCGGACGGGACAGGGAATCCTACGAGCAGTACTTC. It codes for CAGRDRESYEQYF.

The chain carries TRBV6-1 and TRBJ2-5; 11 bases are shared with TRBD2. CDR1 and CDR2 from the germline V gene are MNHNS and SASEGT. The CDR3 covers 16 residues. V lost 1 base and J lost 2; bases outside the gene matches: 3. This CDR3 reads CASSEVAGGIQETQYF. As DNA, the CDR3 is TGTGCCAGCAGTGAAGTAGCGGGGGGGATTCAAGAGACCCAGTACTTC.

This sequence joins TRBV24-1 and TRBJ2-3; 8 bases are shared with TRBD2. This CDR3 is 16 amino acids long. CDR1 is KGHDR, CDR2 SFDVKD, per germline. V was clipped by 2 bases and J by 2 bases; unmatched bases: 5. The CDR3 loop reads CATSDSAGGLTDTQYF. In DNA form, the CDR3 reads TGTGCCACCAGTGATTCGGCGGGAGGACTCACAGATACGCAGTATTTT.

The chain's CDR3 is CASSSPEAGVAYEQYF. In DNA, the CDR3 is TGTGCCAGCAGCTCCCCTGAAGCGGGAGTCGCCTACGAGCAGTACTTC. This sequence joins TRBV11-2 and TRBJ2-7, with TRBD2 identical over 8 bases. The V gene end was trimmed by 4 bases and the J gene end by 2 bases; junction bases not matched to a gene: 10. The V gene's germline CDR1 is SGHAT and CDR2 FQNNGV. The CDR3 totals 16 residues.

The V and J genes are TRBV3-1 (or the pseudogene TRBV3-2) and TRBJ2-1, with 14 bases lining up with TRBD2. Germline V CDR1 and CDR2: LGHDT, YNNKEL (reference sequence). The trim removed 3 bases at V and 10 bases at J, leaving 20 bases unmatched. The CDR3 runs 20 residues. As DNA, the CDR3 is TGTGCCAGCAGCCAGGGTCCGGGACTAGCGGGAGACGGGCCTAGGGGGGAGCAGTTCTTC. Its translation: CASSQGPGLAGDGPRGEQFF.

The chain joins TRBV6-6 to TRBJ2-1; 7 bases are shared with TRBD2. The CDR3 consists of 15 residues. V lost 5 bases and J lost 4; bases outside the gene matches: 8. The V gene's germline CDR1 is MNHNY and CDR2 SVGAGI (reference sequence). The CDR3 region has the DNA TGTGCCAGCAGTACCTCAAGGGGACTATACAATGAGCAGTTCTTC. It is translated as CASSTSRGLYNEQFF.

V usage is TRBV11-3 and J usage is TRBJ2-1; 9 nucleotides match TRBD2. J lost 3 bases, V lost 5 bases, and 8 bases had no gene match. Per germline, CDR1 SGHNT and CDR2 YENEEA. CDR3 size: 16 residues. CDR3 sequence reads: CASSPGETSGYNEQFF. For the CDR3, the DNA is TGTGCCAGCAGCCCTGGGGAGACTAGCGGCTACAATGAGCAGTTCTTC.

The V gene is TRBV14, the J gene TRBJ2-1; tentative D call: TRBD2 (6 bases). Trimming stripped 3 bases from V and 4 bases from J, with 16 bases between. Germline V gives CDR1 SGHDN, CDR2 FVKESK. This CDR3 has 16 residues. The CDR3 nucleotides read TGTGCCAGCAGCCACCTCCAGGGACTTTTATACAATGAGCAGTTCTTC. Its protein product is CASSHLQGLLYNEQFF. Filled out from reference TRBV14 and TRBJ2-1, the complete variable domain reads EAGVTQFPSHSVIEKGQTVTLRCDPISGHDNLYWYRRVMGKEIKFLLHFVKESKQDESGMPNNRFLAERTGGTYSTLKVQPAELEDSGVYFCASSHLQGLLYNEQFFGPGTRLTVL.

V gene TRBV7-3 combines with J gene TRBJ2-7; 12 bases line up with TRBD2. Per the germline V gene, CDR1 is SGHTA and CDR2 is FQGTGA. The CDR3 is 18 residues long. Unmatched junction bases numbered 12, after V lost 1 base and J lost 5 bases. The DNA for the CDR3 is TGTGCCAGCAGCTTAATGGCTAGCGGGAGGGCCGGCGAAAACGAGCAGTACTTC. The encoded protein is CASSLMASGRAGENEQYF.

This chain links TRBV9 with TRBJ2-5; 7 bases map to TRBD2. Per the germline V gene, CDR1 is SGDLS and CDR2 is YYNGEE. The V and J ends lost 1 base and 3 bases, in that order; junction bases with no gene match: 3. CDR3 length: 14 residues. The CDR3 protein is CASSVHSGKETQYF. CDR3 bases: TGTGCCAGCAGCGTACACAGCGGGAAAGAGACCCAGTACTTC. Drawing the rest from reference TRBV9 and TRBJ2-5, the complete variable domain is DSGVTQTPKHLITATGQRVTLRCSPRSGDLSVYWYQQSLDQGLQFLIQYYNGEERAKGNILERFSAQQFPDLHSELNLSSLELGDSALYFCASSVHSGKETQYFGPGTRLLVL.

CDR3 bases: TGTGCCAGCAGTTCCGGGACAGGGGGATTCAATTCACCCCTCCACTTT. Its protein product is CASSSGTGGFNSPLHF. The gene calls are TRBV6-5 and TRBJ1-6, with 11 bases identical to TRBD1. Trimming removed 4 bases from V and 7 bases from J; junction bases left unmatched: 6. This CDR3 has 16 amino acids. Germline assignment: CDR1 MNHEY and CDR2 SVGAGI.

The chain uses TRBV4-2 and TRBJ2-7; 7 nucleotides match TRBD2. The CDR3 covers 15 residues. V lost 0 bases to trimming and J lost 2 bases; unmatched junction nucleotides: 4. The germline gives CDR1 LGHNA, CDR2 YNFKEQ. CDR3 nucleotides: TGTGCCAGCAGCCAAGATCCTAGCGGACCCTACGAGCAGTACTTC. Amino acids: CASSQDPSGPYEQYF.

This chain joins TRBV7-9 and TRBJ2-2; tentative D call: TRBD2 (5 bases). The CDR3 has 16 amino acids. Trimming stripped 5 bases from V and 5 bases from J, with 18 bases between. The germline CDR1 and CDR2 sequences are SEHNR and FQNEAQ (reference sequence). The CDR3 loop is CASSPFRASLTGELFF. The CDR3 DNA reads TGTGCCAGCAGCCCCTTTCGGGCTAGCTTGACCGGGGAGCTGTTTTTT.

This clone was seen once. The chain couples TRBV30 to TRBJ2-2; possibly TRBD2 for D (6 bases). This CDR3 has 12 amino acids. CDR1 is GTSNPN, CDR2 SVGIG, per germline (reference sequence). With 0 bases removed from V and 7 bases from J, the gap between germline ends came to 6 bases. Here the CDR3 DNA reads TGTGCCTGGAGTGTGGGGGGCGGGGAGCTGTTTTTT. This gives the protein CAWSVGGGELFF.

The V call is TRBV9, the J call TRBJ2-7; 7 bases align to TRBD2. In germline, CDR1 is SGDLS, CDR2 YYNGEE. With 0 bases clipped from V and 6 bases from J, the junction kept 9 bases outside the gene matches. This CDR3 region has 15 residues. The CDR3, as DNA: TGTGCCAGCAGCGTAGTTGCTAGCGGAAACGGCGAGCAGTACTTC. Encoded protein: CASSVVASGNGEQYF.

The sample holds a few counts of this clone. The chain combines TRBV10-2 with TRBJ2-3; the match to TRBD2 covers 11 bases. The CDR3 is made up of 14 amino acids. The germline CDR1 and CDR2 sequences are WSHSY and SAAADI. Trimming took 7 bases from V and 6 from J; bases not matched to a gene: 6. The CDR3 sequence: CASKLAGGSDTQYF. The CDR3 DNA reads TGCGCCAGCAAGCTAGCGGGAGGATCGGATACGCAGTATTTT.

The V and J genes are TRBV7-9 and TRBJ2-1; 10 nucleotides align to TRBD1. The germline V gene encodes CDR1 SEHNR and CDR2 FQNEAQ (reference sequence). The CDR3 covers 14 residues. Trimming took 3 bases from V and 4 from J; bases not matched to a gene: 0. This CDR3 reads CASSLGQGYNEQFF. CDR3 in DNA: TGTGCCAGCAGCTTGGGACAGGGGTACAATGAGCAGTTCTTC.

The J gene is TRBJ2-6, the V gene TRBV10-1, with D perhaps TRBD1 (5 bases). Germline V gene lookup returns CDR1 WNHNN and CDR2 SYGVQD (reference sequence). This CDR3 has 14 amino acids. V was cut by 5 bases and J by 1 base, with 6 bases left in between. The CDR3 DNA sequence: TGCGCCAGCAGTTCAGGGTCTGGGGCCAACGTCCTGACTTTC. Its protein product is CASSSGSGANVLTF.